A selection of T cell receptor beta chains follows, all from one sample in a study of Graves' ophthalmopathy and Graves' hyperthyroidism. TCRdb reanalysed the multiplex PCR reads using MiXCR and keeps one entry per CDR3 protein. The repertoire holds 350,000 to 400,000 distinct CDR3 sequences, with around 20% as singletons. The material sequenced was peripheral blood. These receptors all come from a woman aged 18-30 years with Graves' ophthalmopathy. The CDR3 runs from the conserved cysteine through the conserved F or W. Fields, in order: J gene, V gene, D gene, clone size, CDR3 DNA, CDR3 protein. The D gene is left open where the match is weak. Size tells how often a clone was seen (once, few, many) or the class of an expanded clone, and some rows leave it out.

>TRBJ2-7|TRBV7-8|TRBD1|many
TGTGCCAGCAGCTCGGACATAGGACAGGGGGCTGTCTACGAGCAGTACTTC
CASSSDIGQGAVYEQYF
>TRBJ2-2|TRBV28|-|many
TGTGCCAGCAGTTTATGGAGGGGGAACACCGGGGAGCTGTTTTTT
CASSLWRGNTGELFF
>TRBJ2-5|TRBV6-5|TRBD1|many
TGTGCCAGCAGGCGGACAGGGGGTGGGGAGACCCAGTACTTC
CASRRTGGGETQYF
>TRBJ1-2|TRBV6-2/TRBV6-3|TRBD1|many
TGTGCCAGCAGTGCGACAGGGAGCTATGGCTACACCTTC
CASSATGSYGYTF
>TRBJ2-7|TRBV7-8|-|many
TGTGCCAGCAGCTTAACTATGAGGGGGGGATACTCCTACGAGCAGTACTTC
CASSLTMRGGYSYEQYF
>TRBJ2-7|TRBV6-5|-|-
TGTGCCAGCAGTTACTCGACGGTAGGGTACTCCTACGAGCAGTACTTC
CASSYSTVGYSYEQYF
>TRBJ2-5|TRBV20-1|TRBD2|many
TGCAGTGTTCGGGGGGGGACTAGCGGGGGGCGGGAGACCCAGTACTTC
CSVRGGTSGGRETQYF
>TRBJ2-7|TRBV27|-|many
TGTGCCAGCAGTTTCAGGGGCTCCTACGAGCAGTACTTC
CASSFRGSYEQYF
>TRBJ2-1|TRBV7-8|-|many
TGTGCCAGCAGCCCGCGGACAGTGTTGGGCTCCTACAATGAGCAGTTCTTC
CASSPRTVLGSYNEQFF
>TRBJ1-1|TRBV4-1|TRBD1|many
TGCGCCAGCAGCCGACTTGACAGGGTCCTGAACACTGAAGCTTTCTTT
CASSRLDRVLNTEAFF
>TRBJ1-1|TRBV10-1|-|many
TGCGCCAGCAGTGACAGGGGTTCTACTGAAGCTTTCTTT
CASSDRGSTEAFF
>TRBJ2-7|TRBV7-2|-|many
TGTGCCAGCAGTTCCCGCCGGGGCGAGGAGCAGTACTTC
CASSSRRGEEQYF
>TRBJ2-7|TRBV14|-|many
TGTGCCAGCAGCCGAACGGGCACAGTCGATGCATACGAGCAGTACTTC
CASSRTGTVDAYEQYF
>TRBJ1-3|TRBV6-5|-|many
TGTGCCAGCAGTTACGGGGCCGACAGCTCTGGAAACACCATATATTTT
CASSYGADSSGNTIYF
>TRBJ1-1|TRBV14|-|many
TGTGCCAGCAGTCCCTCGGGGGAGGAAACTGAAGCTTTCTTT
CASSPSGEETEAFF
>TRBJ2-4|TRBV6-2/TRBV6-3|-|-
TGTGCCAGCAGTTACTCAAGTAAGCAAAACATTCAGTACTTC
CASSYSSKQNIQYF
>TRBJ1-1|TRBV11-3|-|many
TGTGCCAGCAGCTACCGGGGCCCTGGGACTGAAGCTTTCTTT
CASSYRGPGTEAFF
>TRBJ1-1|TRBV6-2/TRBV6-3|-|many
TGTGCCAGCACCCTTGGACCCGACTGGGGCACTGAAGCTTTCTTT
CASTLGPDWGTEAFF
>TRBJ2-5|TRBV7-2|TRBD1|-
TGTGCCAGCAGCTTATGGACAGGGGTCTCAGGGACCCAGTACTTC
CASSLWTGVSGTQYF
>TRBJ1-3|TRBV29-1|-|many
TGCAGCGTCCTCCTACAGGGAAGAAACACCATATATTTT
CSVLLQGRNTIYF
>TRBJ2-7|TRBV6-5|-|many
TGTGCCAGCAGTCAGAGAACCGGACAGCAGTACTTC
CASSQRTGQQYF
>TRBJ1-5|TRBV27|-|many
TGTGCCAGCAGTTTAGGGGGTTCCAATCAGCCCCAGCATTTT
CASSLGGSNQPQHF
>TRBJ1-1|TRBV2|-|few
TGTGCCAGCAGCAGCCCCCAACCGGGACAAGGGGCGACTGAAGCTTTCTTT
CASSSPQPGQGATEAFF
>TRBJ2-7|TRBV15|TRBD1|many
TGTGCCACCAGCAGACCGGGACAGGGAAACGAGCAGTACTTC
CATSRPGQGNEQYF
>TRBJ1-1|TRBV29-1|-|-
TGCAGCGCCGTTAAGACGGGGGGCATGAACACTGAAGCTTTCTTT
CSAVKTGGMNTEAFF
>TRBJ1-3|TRBV6-5|TRBD1|many
TGTGCCAGCAATACAGGGGGGTTCTCTGGAAACACCATATATTTT
CASNTGGFSGNTIYF